This T cell receptor (beta chain) was found in a study of T-cell memory formation after mild COVID-19. Study results and limitations: Clones shrinking from day 15 to 85 showed even CD4/CD8 mixes; later expanders tilted CD4+.

This CDR3 is 13 amino acids long. Germline V gene sequence: CDR1 GTSNPN, CDR2 SVGIG (reference sequence). V was trimmed by 7 bases and J by 5 bases, leaving 16 bases between them. Amplification by 5'RACE using constant-segment primers produced TCR alpha and TCR beta cDNA libraries that carried sample barcodes and UMIs. TCRdb itself ran the 5' RACE reads through MiXCR, one entry per CDR3 protein. The sample includes about 340,000 distinct CDR3 sequences, about 15% of them seen just once. In its sample, this clonotype was seen a few times. Its antigen is not identified. The rearrangement joins TRBV30 to TRBJ2-3; D is ambiguous. Sequenced sample: PBMCs or a T cell subset sorted from them (not recorded which). The clonotype originates from a man aged 18 to 35 who had mild COVID-19 (a few samples of this study predate the infection). Cell type and time point are not known. CDR3 nucleotide sequence: TGTGCCTCCCTTCCATGGGTTGGAGATACGCAGTATTTT. This sequence encodes CASLPWVGDTQYF.